This T cell receptor (beta chain) was found in a study of blood T cell repertoires in COVID-19. Overall study context: Acute-phase and convalescent COVID-19 samples originated in the United States, Italy and Spain. T cells, B-cell-depleted T cells, or PBMCs supplied cDNA or gDNA.

Original analysis: Using reference gene primer amplification, nucleated cell counts were estimated. Assay used: immunoSEQ multiplex PCR; TCRdb lists only in-frame clones, some missing. The V and J calls and clone size are taken from that table; D and trimming were inferred from the DNA. Of just under 150,000 clones in the sample, approximately 89% are singletons; the top ten hold about 1.5%. CDR1 and CDR2 from the germline V gene are WSHSY and SAAADI. The CDR3 is 14 residues long. V was clipped by 0 bases and J by 5 bases, with 7 bases between them. This sequence originates from a human donor in a cohort sampled during active COVID-19. Sequenced sample: peripheral blood. V is TRBV10-2 and J is TRBJ2-2; D gene uncertain. This CDR3 is CASSESERTGELFF. In DNA, the CDR3 is TGCGCCAGCAGTGAGTCGGAGAGGACCGGGGAGCTGTTTTTT.